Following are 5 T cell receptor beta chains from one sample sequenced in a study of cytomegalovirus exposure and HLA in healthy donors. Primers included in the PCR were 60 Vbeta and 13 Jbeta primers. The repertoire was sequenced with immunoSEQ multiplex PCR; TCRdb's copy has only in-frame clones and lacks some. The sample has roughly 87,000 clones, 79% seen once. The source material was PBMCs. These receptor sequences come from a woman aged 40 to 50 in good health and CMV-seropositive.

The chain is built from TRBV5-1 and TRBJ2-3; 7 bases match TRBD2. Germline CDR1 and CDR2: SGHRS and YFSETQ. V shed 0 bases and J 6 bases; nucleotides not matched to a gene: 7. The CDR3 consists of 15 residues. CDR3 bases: TGCGCCAGCAGCTTGGAGCCTAGCGGAATCGATACGCAGTATTTT. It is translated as CASSLEPSGIDTQYF. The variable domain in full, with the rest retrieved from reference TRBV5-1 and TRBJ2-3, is KAGVTQTPRYLIKTRGQQVTLSCSPISGHRSVSWYQQTPGQGLQFLFEYFSETQRNKGNFPGRFSGRQFSNSRSEMNVSTLELGDSALYLCASSLEPSGIDTQYFGPGTRLTVL.

The CDR3 reads CAISERRGETQYF. The DNA for the CDR3 is TGTGCCATCAGTGAGCGGAGGGGCGAGACCCAGTACTTC. This chain uses TRBV10-3 with TRBJ2-5; D is perhaps TRBD2 (6 bases). Trimming shortened V by 2 bases and J by 5 bases, and 9 bases separated the two germline ends. Germline V gene data show CDR1 as ENHRY and CDR2 as SYGVKD. This CDR3 region has 13 residues.

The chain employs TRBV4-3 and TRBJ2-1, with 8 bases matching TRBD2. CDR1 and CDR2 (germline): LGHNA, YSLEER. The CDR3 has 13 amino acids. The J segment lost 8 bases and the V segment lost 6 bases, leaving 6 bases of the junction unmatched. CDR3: CASSPGGAYEQFF. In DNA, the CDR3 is TGCGCCAGCAGTCCCGGGGGGGCTTATGAGCAGTTCTTC.

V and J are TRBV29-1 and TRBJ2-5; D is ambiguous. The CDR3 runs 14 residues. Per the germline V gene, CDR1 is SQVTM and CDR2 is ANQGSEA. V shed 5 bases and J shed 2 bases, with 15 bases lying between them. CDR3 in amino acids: CSVLLPPEQETQYF. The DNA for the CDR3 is TGCAGCGTTTTACTACCCCCGGAACAAGAGACCCAGTACTTC.

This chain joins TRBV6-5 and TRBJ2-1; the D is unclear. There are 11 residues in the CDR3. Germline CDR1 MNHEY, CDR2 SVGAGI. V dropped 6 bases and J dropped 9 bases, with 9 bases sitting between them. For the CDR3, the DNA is TGTGCCAGCAGCACACCCAGTGAGCAGTTCTTC. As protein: CASSTPSEQFF.